This T cell receptor (beta chain) was profiled in a study of a mutant IDH1 vaccine in newly diagnosed glioma (dated by TCRdb to the early 2020s). In the study overall: Vaccination started 4-6 weeks after radiotherapy alone, or was given together with temozolomide cycles in the groups whose treatment included chemotherapy. Longitudinal TCRB deep sequencing was performed for 20 to 30 treated patients wherever samples were available for exploratory analyses. Visit V12 was the week-35 safety follow-up and visit V13 was the week-47 end of study. Prior to enrollment, patients had been given standard therapy consisting of radiotherapy alone, temozolomide alone, or radiochemotherapy with temozolomide, with the combination given to most patients. Of the roughly 31 treated patients, about 62% were male and about 40% were female, and the mean age was 40.4 years. Six visits were used for peripheral blood collection: V03 (baseline), V05, V07, V10, V12 and V13.

Preparation of the library involved the immunoSEQ multiplex PCR assay. Following the manufacturer's protocol, the hsTCRB Kit was used to amplify rearranged TCR beta chain sequences. Sequencing of TCRB libraries was carried out on an Illumina MiSeq. Turning to the authors' computational methods: Demultiplexing, trimming and gene mapping were performed with the kit vendor's proprietary platform. TCRdb carries this immuneACCESS record with in-frame sequences only. Its versions omit some clonotypes, under half of them owing to an unresolved V gene in the studies checked, with the rest unexplained. Clonal size and the V and J genes are those of that table, whereas D and trimming came from the DNA. This sample comprises 40,000 to 45,000 clones, around 81% of them detected only once. The ten largest clones represent approximately 4.7% of the sample. About this clone: What antigen it recognizes has not been identified. The input lacks base qualities; no much larger clone sits a single base away.

According to the study, the label for this sample's time point signals: week 35, safety follow-up. Each vaccine dose, consisting of 300 ug of a 20-mer mutant IDH1 peptide in Montanide, was administered subcutaneously with topical imiquimod. Eight vaccinations were administered to patients in weeks 1, 3, 5, 7, 11, 15, 19 and 23, corresponding to visits V03 through V10. The donors had newly diagnosed IDH1-mutant astrocytomas of WHO grade 3 or 4 that showed loss of nuclear ATRX. The samples were drawn from NOA16, a multicentre, single-arm, open-label phase I trial in Germany that tested a mutant IDH1 peptide vaccine in humans for the first time. Genomic DNA for TCRB sequencing was extracted from EDTA blood using the DNeasy Blood and Tissue Kit. Beyond this particular receptor, the publication reports: Pseudoprogression seemed to be unrelated to changes in the top peripheral T cell clonotypes found by TCRB sequencing. Availability determined which PBMC samples were chosen for TCRB deep sequencing. Across multiple MHC alleles, vaccine-induced immune responses were seen in around 93% of patients. The authors stated that sample limitations prevented analyses of patient blood samples from being reproduced.

CDR1 is given as MNHNS and CDR2 as SASEGT, both from the germline V gene. Taken from cysteine to phenylalanine, the CDR3 has 14 residues. CDR3 DNA is the only sequence kept; it has 42 bases, read in frame from the first base. V is shortened by 5 bases, J by 0 bases, and the region joining them spans 8 bases. This specimen consisted of PBMCs, obtained from a glioma patient whose treatment included an IDH1 peptide vaccine. The source is a woman aged 40 to 55 with glioma. Some clones in this sample may be carry-over from other donors' samples. The chain is encoded by TRBV6-1 joined to TRBJ1-3, with no reliable assignment of the D segment. The base sequence is TGTGCCAGCAGTTCGGCACCCTCTGGAAACACCATATATTTT. This encodes CASSSAPSGNTIYF.